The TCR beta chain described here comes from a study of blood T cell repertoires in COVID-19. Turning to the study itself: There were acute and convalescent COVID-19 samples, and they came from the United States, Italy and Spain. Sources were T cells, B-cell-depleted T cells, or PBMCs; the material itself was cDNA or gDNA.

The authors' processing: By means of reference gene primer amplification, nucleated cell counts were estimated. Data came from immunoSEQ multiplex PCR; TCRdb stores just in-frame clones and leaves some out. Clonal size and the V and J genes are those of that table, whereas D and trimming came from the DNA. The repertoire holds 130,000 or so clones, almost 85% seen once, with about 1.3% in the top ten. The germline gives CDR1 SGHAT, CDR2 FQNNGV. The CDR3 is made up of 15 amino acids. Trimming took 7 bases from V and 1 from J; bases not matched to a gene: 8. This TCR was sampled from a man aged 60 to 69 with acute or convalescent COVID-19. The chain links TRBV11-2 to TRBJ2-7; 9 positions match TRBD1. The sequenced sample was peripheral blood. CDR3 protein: CASTFPGQGSYEQYF. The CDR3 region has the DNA TGTGCCAGCACCTTCCCCGGACAGGGGTCCTACGAGCAGTACTTC.